The 17 T cell receptor beta chains reported below all come from one sample, sequenced in a study of blood T cell repertoires in COVID-19. TCRdb keeps only in-frame clones here, not all; method: immunoSEQ multiplex PCR. In the table there are approximately 98,000 clones, over 75% of which are singletons. The sample was peripheral blood. These receptors originate from a human donor in a cohort sampled during active COVID-19.

V and J are TRBV2 and TRBJ2-3; no clear D gene. Trimming shortened V by 6 bases and J by 5 bases, and 12 bases separated the two germline ends. This CDR3 has 13 amino acids. Germline values: CDR1 SNHLY, CDR2 FYNNEI. The CDR3 loop is CASRPSTGDTQYF. For the CDR3, the DNA is TGTGCCAGCAGGCCCTCAACCGGAGATACGCAGTATTTT.

The chain has TRBV5-1 and TRBJ1-2; possibly TRBD1 for D (5 bases). The CDR3 runs 15 residues. Germline CDR1 and CDR2: SGHRS and YFSETQ. Deletions cut 1 base from V and 8 bases from J, with 18 bases between. Written as DNA, the CDR3 is TGCGCCAGCAGCTTGCCGACCCCGGACGGGGGAGGCTACACCTTC. It encodes CASSLPTPDGGGYTF.

This clone occurred a few times. The chain joins TRBV10-3 to TRBJ2-7, with D tentatively TRBD2 (6 bases). CDR3 length: 14 amino acids. V was shortened by 0 bases and J by 3 bases, with 9 bases between the two germline ends. Germline V gene sequence: CDR1 ENHRY, CDR2 SYGVKD. CDR3 protein: CAISESGTYYEQYF. The CDR3 DNA follows: TGTGCCATCAGTGAGTCCGGGACTTACTACGAGCAGTACTTC.

This clone was observed a single time. This chain joins TRBV6-1 and TRBJ2-1; possibly TRBD2 for D (6 bases). Germline CDR1 and CDR2: MNHNS and SASEGT. V shed 4 bases and J shed 0 bases, with 13 bases lying between them. The CDR3 loop spans 16 amino acids. The CDR3 reads CASSVVADFSYNEQFF. The CDR3 bases are TGTGCCAGCAGTGTAGTAGCGGACTTCTCCTACAATGAGCAGTTCTTC.

The chain couples TRBV10-2 to TRBJ1-4; 9 nucleotides match TRBD1. Germline CDR1 WSHSY, CDR2 SAAADI. The V and J ends lost 6 bases and 6 bases, in that order; junction bases with no gene match: 5. This CDR3 region has 14 residues. The CDR3 protein is CASSKDRGHEKLFF. CDR3 nucleotide sequence: TGCGCCAGCAGCAAGGACAGGGGACATGAAAAACTGTTTTTT.

V is TRBV23-1 and J is TRBJ1-6, with 12 positions matching TRBD1. TRBV23-1 is classed as an ORF, of uncertain function. The V gene end was trimmed by 7 bases and the J gene end by 0 bases; junction bases not matched to a gene: 4. The CDR3 is 17 amino acids. CDR3 amino acids: CASIRDRGLSYNSPLHF. For the CDR3, the DNA is TGCGCCAGCATCCGGGACAGGGGGCTCTCCTATAATTCACCCCTCCACTTT.

The chain links TRBV11-2 to TRBJ1-2; 9 bases fit TRBD1. The CDR3 has 15 residues. Trimming removed 4 bases from V and 5 bases from J; junction bases left unmatched: 8. Germline CDR1 SGHAT, CDR2 FQNNGV. The CDR3 here is CASSSTGGAGYGYTF. In DNA, the CDR3 is TGTGCCAGCAGCTCCACAGGGGGCGCTGGATATGGCTACACCTTC.

This clone showed up just once. V usage is TRBV11-2 and J usage is TRBJ1-1, with TRBD1 matching over 9 bases. V lost 6 bases and J lost 5; bases outside the gene matches: 7. The CDR3 runs 14 residues. Germline V gives CDR1 SGHAT, CDR2 FQNNGV. CDR3 sequence (DNA): TGTGCCAGCAGTGGGACAGGGCCGGGGACTGAAGCTTTCTTT. Translating gives CASSGTGPGTEAFF.

V gene TRBV6-5 combines with J gene TRBJ1-6, with unresolved D. This CDR3 is built from 15 residues. Germline CDR1 reads MNHEY; CDR2 reads SVGAGI. The V end lost 5 bases, the J end lost 9 bases, and 17 bases lay between the germline ends. CDR3 in amino acids: CASSHWEGNFSPLHF. Here the CDR3 DNA reads TGTGCCAGCAGTCATTGGGAGGGTAATTTTTCACCCCTCCACTTT.

The chain has TRBV5-1 and TRBJ1-1; D is uncertain. Trimming stripped 5 bases from V and 1 base from J, with 15 bases between. Germline V gives CDR1 SGHRS, CDR2 YFSETQ. The CDR3 loop spans 15 amino acids. This CDR3 reads CASRSGGVENTEAFF. CDR3 DNA sequence: TGCGCCAGCAGGTCCGGCGGGGTAGAGAACACTGAAGCTTTCTTT.

The rearrangement links TRBV27 to TRBJ2-7; D possibly corresponds to TRBD2 (5 bases). The CDR3 runs to 13 residues. The V gene lost 3 bases and the J gene lost 7 bases, with 13 bases spanning the gap. Germline loops: CDR1 MNHEY, CDR2 SMNVEV (reference sequence). The CDR3 loop reads CASSFRGSREQYF. CDR3 nucleotide sequence: TGTGCCAGCAGTTTCCGGGGTTCGCGGGAGCAGTACTTC.

A few counts support this clone. The chain links TRBV5-4 to TRBJ1-2; TRBD1 might be the D (6 bases). The V end was cut by 0 bases, the J end by 5 bases, with 14 bases between. This CDR3 has 15 amino acids. The germline CDR1 and CDR2 sequences are SGHNT and YYREEE (reference sequence). The CDR3 here is CASSLEQGRGYGYTF. For the CDR3, the DNA is TGTGCCAGCAGCTTGGAACAGGGTCGTGGTTATGGCTACACCTTC.

In this sample, this clone turned up once. CDR3 sequence (DNA): TGTGCCAGCAGTTTTGGCCAGGGAGAGACCCAGTACTTC. This translates into CASSFGQGETQYF. The V gene is TRBV12-3 or TRBV12-4, the J gene TRBJ2-5; the D gene is possibly TRBD1 (5 bases). The CDR3 runs 13 residues. V gave up 3 bases and J gave up 4 bases, with 9 bases separating them.

The CDR3 sequence: CASSLKGAEEEAFF. In nucleotides, the CDR3 is TGTGCCAGCAGCTTAAAAGGGGCAGAGGAAGAAGCTTTCTTT. The chain uses TRBV7-3 and TRBJ1-1, with TRBD1 as a possible D gene (5 bases). The CDR3 extends over 14 amino acids. Germline V CDR1 and CDR2: SGHTA, FQGTGA. Deletions cut 1 base from V and 8 bases from J, with 14 bases between.

J is TRBJ2-7 and V is TRBV6-5; possibly TRBD2 for D (5 bases). Trimming removed 4 bases from V and 4 bases from J, with 14 bases in between. The CDR3 loop spans 14 amino acids. The V gene's germline CDR1 is MNHEY and CDR2 SVGAGI. The CDR3 sequence is CASSSSGSRYEQYF. For the CDR3, the DNA is TGTGCCAGCAGTTCAAGTGGGAGTAGGTACGAGCAGTACTTC.

The rearrangement links TRBV7-9 to TRBJ2-1, with 9 bases that match TRBD2. The junction had 5 bases not matched to a gene; V was cut back by 5 bases and J by 0 bases. The length of the CDR3 is 16 residues. Germline lookup yields CDR1 SEHNR and CDR2 FQNEAQ (reference sequence). The CDR3 bases are TGTGCCAGCAGCGAGCGAGCGGGAGGCTCCTACAATGAGCAGTTCTTC. Translating it yields CASSERAGGSYNEQFF.

V and J are TRBV19 and TRBJ1-1; D uncertain. The V end was cut by 3 bases, the J end by 0 bases, with 8 bases between. This CDR3 region has 14 residues. Germline V gene data show CDR1 as LNHDA and CDR2 as SQIVND (reference sequence). CDR3 nucleotides: TGTGCCAGTAGTATCACGAGGTTGAACACTGAAGCTTTCTTT. Translation gives CASSITRLNTEAFF.